The clone carrying this T cell receptor (beta chain) was detected a few times. This sample is part of a study of T cell repertoires in cytomegalovirus infection. Study in general: Indications came from public TCR beta signatures; they pointed to CMV infection and to a matching HLA type.

One entry per CDR3 protein, called by TCRdb with MiXCR from the reads. The table lists about 260,000 distinct CDR3 sequences, roughly an eighth of them singletons, with around 8.1% in the top ten. Trimming shortened V by 0 bases and J by 2 bases, and 9 bases separated the two germline ends. Germline CDR1 ENHRY, CDR2 SYGVKD. The CDR3 runs 15 residues. The sample was PBMCs. The chain is built from TRBV10-3 and TRBJ2-3; no reliable D call. The receptor was derived from a human donor in good health (CMV status not recorded). Some clones in this sample may be carry-over from other donors' samples. This chain's CDR3 is CAISESDSYTDTQYF. Here the CDR3 DNA reads TGTGCCATCAGTGAGTCCGACTCTTACACAGATACGCAGTATTTT.